This TCR beta chain was found in a study of shared clonotypes between healthy human individuals. As for the study in general: The study used three CD4 naive, three CD4 memory, two CD8 naive and one CD8 memory plate per donor. Overall study findings and caveats: Measured sharing among donors was expected to vary with sequencing depth.

To note about this clone: Its antigen is as yet unknown.

The protocol was immunoSEQ multiplex PCR, while the TCRdb copy is restricted to in-frame clones and leaves out a portion. The data hold around 200,000 clones, with about 68% observed a single time. The germline CDR1 and CDR2 sequences are KGHSH and LQKENI. V lost 1 base to trimming and J lost 1 base, with 11 bases between them. This CDR3 is 16 amino acids long. This receptor was obtained from a man aged 25 to 40 in good health. This rearrangement joins TRBV18 to TRBJ2-1; D is unclear. The sample consisted of memory CD4+ T cells sorted from blood. The subset was: CD45RA-negative fraction. The CDR3 region has the DNA TGTGCCAGCTCACCACAAGTCAGTGGGTCCTACAATGAGCAGTTCTTC. It yields the protein CASSPQVSGSYNEQFF.